This T cell receptor beta chain appears in the sequencing data of a study of blood T cells in healthy people across ages. This clonotype has a handful of counts. A second PCR, run for roughly 7 to 12 cycles, used a sample-barcoded 5' primer plus a J-beta primer mix. Each of the cDNA molecules was tagged by a template-switch adaptor with 12 random nucleotides. TCRdb itself ran the 5' RACE reads through MiXCR, one entry per CDR3 protein. The sample records over 600,000 distinct CDR3 sequences, about 47% being singletons. The TCR originated in an elderly man in good health. The specimen sequenced was blood.

CDR3 loop: CSADPGLATHNEQFF. DNA for the CDR3: TGCAGTGCTGACCCCGGACTAGCGACCCACAATGAGCAGTTCTTC. The chain is built from TRBV20-1 and TRBJ2-1, with 9 nucleotides matching TRBD2. The ends lost 5 bases at V and 5 bases at J; junction bases unmatched: 10. The V gene's germline CDR1 is DFQATT and CDR2 SNEGSKA (reference sequence). The CDR3 is 15 amino acids.